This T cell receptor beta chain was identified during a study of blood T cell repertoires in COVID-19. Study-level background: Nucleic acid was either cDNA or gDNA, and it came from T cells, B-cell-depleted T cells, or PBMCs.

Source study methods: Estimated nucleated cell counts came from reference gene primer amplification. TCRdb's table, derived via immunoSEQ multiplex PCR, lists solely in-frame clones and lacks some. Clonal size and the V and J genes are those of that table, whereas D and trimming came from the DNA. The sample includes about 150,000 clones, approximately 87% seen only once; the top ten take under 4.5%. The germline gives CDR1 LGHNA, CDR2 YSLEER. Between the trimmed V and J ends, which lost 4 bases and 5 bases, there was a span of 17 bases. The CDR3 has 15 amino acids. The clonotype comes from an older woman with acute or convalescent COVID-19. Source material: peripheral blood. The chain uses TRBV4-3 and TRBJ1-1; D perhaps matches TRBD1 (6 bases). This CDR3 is CASSPSVGATTEAFF. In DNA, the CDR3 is TGCGCCAGCAGCCCGAGTGTGGGGGCCACGACTGAAGCTTTCTTT.